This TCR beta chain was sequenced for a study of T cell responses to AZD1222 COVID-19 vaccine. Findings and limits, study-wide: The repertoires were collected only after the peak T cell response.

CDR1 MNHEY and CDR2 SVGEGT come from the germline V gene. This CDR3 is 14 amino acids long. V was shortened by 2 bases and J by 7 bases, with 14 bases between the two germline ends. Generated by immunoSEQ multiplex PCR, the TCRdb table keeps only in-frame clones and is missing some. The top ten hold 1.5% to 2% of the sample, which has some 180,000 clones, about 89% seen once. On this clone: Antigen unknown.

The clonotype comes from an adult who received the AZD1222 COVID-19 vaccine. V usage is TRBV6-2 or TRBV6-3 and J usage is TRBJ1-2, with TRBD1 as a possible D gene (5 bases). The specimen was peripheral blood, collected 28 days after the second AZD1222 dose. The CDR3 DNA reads TGTGCCAGCAGTTACGACAGCCTAAGGGGTGGCTACACCTTC. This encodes CASSYDSLRGGYTF.